Listed below are T cell receptor beta chains from one sample, sequenced in a study of OX40 agonist ivuxolimab in advanced cancers. Measured with immunoSEQ multiplex PCR; TCRdb has only the in-frame clones, and not every one. Of fewer than 70,000 clones listed, roughly 84% are singletons. Here the sequenced sample was CD4+ or CD8+ T cells sorted from blood, taken in a trial of the OX40 agonist ivuxolimab. The source of these receptors is an adult with an advanced solid tumor such as melanoma, head and neck, liver or kidney cancer. CDR3s include the opening cysteine and the closing phenylalanine or tryptophan. A D gene is named only where the DNA matches it firmly. Size is stated for part of the rows, as once, few or many counts, or as a class when the clone is expanded.

cdr3_aa	cdr3_nt	d_call	v_call	j_call	clone_size	cdr3_length
CASSYDRANTGELFF	TGTGCCAGCAGTTACGACAGGGCGAACACCGGGGAGCTGTTTTTT	TRBD1	TRBV28	TRBJ2-2	.	15
CASSEIGQGITGYTF	TGTGCCAGCAGTGAAATAGGACAGGGGATAACAGGCTACACCTTC	TRBD1	TRBV2	TRBJ1-2	.	15
CASTIGGVSNQPQHF	TGTGCCAGCACCATAGGAGGGGTGAGCAATCAGCCCCAGCATTTT	.	TRBV5-8	TRBJ1-5	.	15
CASSVDIGQMNTEAFF	TGTGCCAGCAGCGTAGATATCGGACAGATGAACACTGAAGCTTTCTTT	.	TRBV9	TRBJ1-1	.	16
CASSVGADTAYEQYF	TGTGCCAGCAGCGTAGGAGCGGACACGGCGTACGAGCAGTACTTC	.	TRBV9	TRBJ2-7	.	15
CASASRGDLQETQYF	TGTGCCAGCGCATCTCGGGGGGACCTACAAGAGACCCAGTACTTC	TRBD2	TRBV4-2	TRBJ2-5	.	15
CASSSRDRGDQETQYF	TGTGCCAGCAGCAGTCGGGACAGGGGCGACCAAGAGACCCAGTACTTC	.	TRBV21-1	TRBJ2-5	few	16
CASSYLADRGSEQYF	TGTGCCAGCAGTTACTTAGCGGACAGGGGGAGCGAGCAGTACTTC	TRBD1	TRBV6-5	TRBJ2-7	.	15
CASSEAPNQPQHF	TGTGCCAGCAGTGAAGCCCCCAATCAGCCCCAGCATTTT	.	TRBV6-1	TRBJ1-5	medium-sized	13
CASGEGSGSLMNTEAFF	TGTGCCAGCGGGGAGGGAAGTGGAAGCCTCATGAACACTGAAGCTTTCTTT	.	TRBV9	TRBJ1-1	.	17
CASSSPSGLGGQGRKGYTF	TGTGCCAGCAGTTCCCCATCAGGGTTAGGCGGACAGGGAAGGAAGGGCTACACCTTC	TRBD1	TRBV27	TRBJ1-2	.	19
CASSVGRGETQYF	TGTGCCAGCAGTGTTGGGAGGGGAGAGACCCAGTACTTC	TRBD2	TRBV2	TRBJ2-5	.	13
CASSRTGPGELFF	TGTGCCAGCAGCCGGACAGGGCCCGGGGAGCTGTTTTTT	TRBD1	TRBV6-5	TRBJ2-2	.	13
CASSLVMVGALEKLFF	TGTGCCAGCAGCTTAGTCATGGTCGGGGCACTCGAAAAACTGTTTTTT	.	TRBV7-8	TRBJ1-4	.	16
CASRPDPGGFGNTIYF	TGCGCCAGCAGGCCTGACCCGGGGGGGTTCGGAAACACCATATATTTT	.	TRBV5-1	TRBJ1-3	once	16
CASSPGFARAEDEQYF	TGTGCCAGCTCACCCGGCTTCGCGAGGGCGGAAGACGAGCAGTACTTC	.	TRBV18	TRBJ2-7	.	16
CASTDRVYGYTF	TGTGCCAGCACGGATAGAGTCTATGGCTACACCTTC	.	TRBV2	TRBJ1-2	.	12
CASTLGRGLEDTQYF	TGTGCCAGCACCTTAGGGCGCGGTCTAGAAGATACGCAGTATTTT	.	TRBV7-9	TRBJ2-3	.	15
CASSLDWSSYNEQFF	TGTGCCAGCAGCTTGGACTGGAGCTCCTACAATGAGCAGTTCTTC	.	TRBV5-4	TRBJ2-1	.	15
CSVASGGPDTQYF	TGCAGCGTTGCCAGCGGGGGTCCAGATACGCAGTATTTT	TRBD2	TRBV29-1	TRBJ2-3	.	13
CASSLTGGNNEQFF	TGCGCCAGCAGCTTGACAGGGGGCAACAATGAGCAGTTCTTC	TRBD1	TRBV5-1	TRBJ2-1	.	14
CASSRDRDPLGEQYF	TGTGCCAGCAGCAGAGACAGGGACCCACTCGGCGAGCAGTACTTC	TRBD1	TRBV7-6	TRBJ2-7	.	15
CASTRVTDGYTF	TGTGCCAGCACCAGGGTAACCGATGGCTACACCTTC	.	TRBV5-8	TRBJ1-2	few	12
CASSQEVPTDTQYF	TGCGCCAGCAGCCAAGAGGTCCCTACAGATACGCAGTATTTT	.	TRBV4-1	TRBJ2-3	.	14
CASSPGDGGNEKLFF	TGTGCCAGCAGCCCCGGGGACGGAGGAAATGAAAAACTGTTTTTT	.	TRBV5-4	TRBJ1-4	.	15
CASSSGTPNTEAFF	TGCGCCAGCAGCTCCGGGACACCGAACACTGAAGCTTTCTTT	.	TRBV5-1	TRBJ1-1	.	14
CASTADRGRPLHF	TGTGCCAGCACCGCGGACAGGGGAAGACCCCTCCACTTT	TRBD1	TRBV6-5	TRBJ1-6	.	13
CASSQDIRSSYEQYF	TGTGCCAGCAGCCAAGATATTCGAAGCTCCTACGAGCAGTACTTC	.	TRBV4-2	TRBJ2-7	.	15
CASSYSDREGNTIYF	TGTGCCAGCAGTTACTCGGACAGGGAAGGAAACACCATATATTTT	TRBD1	TRBV6-5	TRBJ1-3	.	15
CASYGGNNQPQHF	TGTGCCAGCTACGGGGGGAACAATCAGCCCCAGCATTTT	.	TRBV6-1	TRBJ1-5	.	13
CASSRGTGGLIRNTIYF	TGTGCCAGCAGCCGAGGGACAGGGGGCCTAATAAGAAACACCATATATTTT	TRBD1	TRBV5-4	TRBJ1-3	.	17
CASSLALAGGPTAPHEQFF	TGTGCCAGCAGCTTGGCACTAGCGGGGGGACCTACAGCCCCCCATGAGCAGTTCTTC	TRBD2	TRBV5-4	TRBJ2-1	.	19
CASSSGTGDNSPLHF	TGTGCCAGCAGCTCCGGTACAGGGGATAATTCACCCCTCCACTTT	TRBD1	TRBV4-2	TRBJ1-6	.	15
CASSFPVAGSTDTQYF	TGCGCCAGCAGCTTCCCCGTAGCGGGGAGCACAGATACGCAGTATTTT	TRBD2	TRBV5-1	TRBJ2-3	.	16
CASSAGTGGTPHYGYTF	TGTGCCAGCAGCGCGGGGACAGGGGGAACCCCCCACTATGGCTACACCTTC	TRBD1	TRBV7-2	TRBJ1-2	.	17
CASSLYLPGQGNSYGYTF	TGTGCCAGCAGTCTTTATCTCCCGGGACAGGGTAATTCCTATGGCTACACCTTC	TRBD1	TRBV27	TRBJ1-2	.	18
CASSSNVQPQHF	TGTGCCAGCAGCTCGAACGTACAGCCCCAGCATTTT	.	TRBV5-6	TRBJ1-5	.	12
CASSLILAGSSYEQYF	TGTGCCAGCAGTTTAATTCTAGCGGGAAGCTCCTACGAGCAGTACTTC	TRBD2	TRBV28	TRBJ2-7	.	16
CASSLVGGSGHGETQYF	TGTGCCAGCAGCTTAGTGGGAGGGAGTGGGCACGGAGAGACCCAGTACTTC	TRBD2	TRBV7-6	TRBJ2-5	.	17
CASSAPLRGYNEQFF	TGTGCCAGCAGCGCACCCCTTCGGGGCTACAATGAGCAGTTCTTC	.	TRBV7-9	TRBJ2-1	.	15
CASSSWDRDINEQFF	TGTGCCAGCAGCTCTTGGGACAGGGACATCAATGAGCAGTTCTTC	TRBD1	TRBV5-4	TRBJ2-1	.	15
CASSIPSAQGLSYGYTF	TGTGCCAGTAGTATTCCCTCCGCACAGGGGTTATCCTATGGCTACACCTTC	TRBD1	TRBV19	TRBJ1-2	few	17
CASSRAGTGTAGYTF	TGTGCCAGCAGTCGCGCCGGAACAGGGACCGCTGGCTACACCTTC	.	TRBV7-8	TRBJ1-2	.	15
CASSAGQTSGYGYTF	TGTGCCAGTAGTGCGGGACAAACATCTGGCTATGGCTACACCTTC	.	TRBV19	TRBJ1-2	.	15
CASSSSRVSEKLFF	TGTGCCAGCAGCTCCTCAAGGGTGTCTGAAAAACTGTTTTTT	.	TRBV9	TRBJ1-4	.	14
CASSLNAGGSYEQYF	TGTGCTAGCAGCTTAAATGCGGGGGGCTCCTACGAGCAGTACTTC	TRBD2	TRBV7-7	TRBJ2-7	.	15
CASSISDSFNSPLHF	TGTGCCAGCAGCATCTCGGACAGCTTCAATTCACCCCTCCACTTT	.	TRBV7-9	TRBJ1-6	.	15
CASSLDPGGPHPMNTEAFF	TGTGCCAGCAGCTTGGATCCGGGAGGGCCCCACCCCATGAACACTGAAGCTTTCTTT	.	TRBV5-6	TRBJ1-1	.	19
CASSLARGQPSDEQYF	TGTGCCAGCAGCCTAGCAAGGGGACAGCCCTCGGACGAGCAGTACTTC	TRBD1	TRBV11-1	TRBJ2-7	.	16
CASSARDFRTQYF	TGTGCCAGTAGTGCCCGGGACTTTAGGACCCAGTACTTC	.	TRBV19	TRBJ2-5	.	13
CASSVGTGVTYEQYF	TGCGCCAGCAGCGTAGGGACAGGGGTAACCTACGAGCAGTACTTC	TRBD1	TRBV5-1	TRBJ2-7	medium-sized	15
CASSLEVRYNEQFF	TGTGCCAGCAGTTTAGAGGTCCGCTACAATGAGCAGTTCTTC	.	TRBV28	TRBJ2-1	.	14
CASTGLYEQYF	TGTGCCAGTACAGGGCTCTACGAGCAGTACTTC	.	TRBV28	TRBJ2-7	.	11
CASSVGGYAEAFF	TGTGCCAGCAGCGTAGGAGGGTACGCTGAAGCTTTCTTT	.	TRBV9	TRBJ1-1	.	13
CASSLFPPDRGRSYEQYF	TGTGCCAGCAGTTTATTCCCTCCCGACAGGGGGCGCTCCTACGAGCAGTACTTC	TRBD1	TRBV27	TRBJ2-7	.	18
CASSPDRANTMNTEAFF	TGTGCCAGCTCACCGGACAGGGCCAACACAATGAACACTGAAGCTTTCTTT	TRBD1	TRBV18	TRBJ1-1	.	17
CASSLFHTEAFF	TGTGCCAGCAGCTTATTTCACACTGAAGCTTTCTTT	.	TRBV5-6	TRBJ1-1	medium-sized	12
CASSYSWSTGELFF	TGTGCCAGCAGTTACTCCTGGAGCACCGGGGAGCTGTTTTTT	.	TRBV6-6	TRBJ2-2	.	14
CASSLARDGYGYTF	TGTGCCAGCAGCTTAGCTCGGGACGGCTATGGCTACACCTTC	.	TRBV7-2	TRBJ1-2	.	14
CASSSDLNTEAFF	TGTGCCAGCAGCTCGGACCTGAACACTGAAGCCTTCTTT	.	TRBV5-4	TRBJ1-1	.	13